This T cell receptor beta chain originates from a study of blood T cells in healthy people across ages. Study results and caveats: Expanded clonotype shifts may have been confounded, as the donors had an unknown CMV status.

With a J-beta primer mix and a sample-barcoded 5' primer, a second PCR ran about 7 to 12 cycles. Researchers report that a template-switch adaptor with 12 random nucleotides tagged each cDNA molecule. TCRdb passed the 5' RACE reads through MiXCR, listing each CDR3 protein once. This sample carries 980,000 or so distinct CDR3 sequences, roughly 52% of them seen once, and the ten largest clones take under 15%. Germline assignment: CDR1 SGHVS and CDR2 FQNEAQ. CDR3 length: 15 residues. Trimming took 2 bases from V and 11 from J, leaving 19 bases between them. The authors extracted at least 6 micrograms of total RNA per sample. On this clonotype itself: Its specificity is unknown.

This sequence originates from a man aged 30 to 45 in good health. The sequencing sample was made of blood. The chain is built from TRBV7-8 and TRBJ1-5; D is unclear. The CDR3 DNA follows: TGTGCCAGCAGCTTAAGCCCCTGGGCCCATATGGCCCAGCATTTT. This gives the protein CASSLSPWAHMAQHF.